These 22 T cell receptor beta chains were all obtained from the same sample, sequenced in a study of T cells after yellow fever vaccination. TCRdb called the 5' RACE reads again in MiXCR, with one record for every CDR3 protein. Here the sample spans 200,000 to 300,000 distinct CDR3 sequences, more than 3.5% being singletons. Material: PBMCs, obtained 15 days after the yellow fever booster vaccination. The origin of the receptors is a young man who received the YFV17D yellow fever vaccine.

Of note for this clonotype: This may arise from a read error, as a much more abundant clone is one base away. J is TRBJ2-4 and V is TRBV5-1, with D possibly TRBD2 on 5 matching bases. The CDR3 sequence is 11 residues long. Germline values: CDR1 SGHRS, CDR2 YFSETQ. The CDR3 DNA sequence: TGCGCCTGCAGCATCCGGGGCATTCAGTACTTC. Protein: CACSIRGIQYF.

This clonotype was recorded at least ten times. The chain is built from TRBV6-1 and TRBJ2-5; either TRBD1 or TRBD2 may fit D (6 bases each). This CDR3 is 16 amino acids long. Trimming removed 4 bases at V and 4 bases at J, with 19 bases between. CDR1 is MNHNS and CDR2 is SASEGT in the germline V gene. CDR3 coding DNA: TGTGCCAGCAGTGGCTCGGTGTCTAGGGGGGCAGAGACCCAGTACTTC. It is translated as CASSGSVSRGAETQYF.

This clonotype was detected many times. CDR3 amino acids: CASSNGQQETQYF. The CDR3 nucleotides are TGCGCCAGCAGCAACGGACAGCAAGAGACCCAGTACTTC. The chain combines TRBV5-1 with TRBJ2-5, with D perhaps TRBD1 (6 bases). The CDR3 consists of 13 residues. Trimming removed 4 bases at V and 2 bases at J, with 9 bases between. Germline V gene sequence: CDR1 SGHRS, CDR2 YFSETQ. Combining the CDR3 with reference TRBV5-1 and TRBJ2-5 gives the whole variable domain KAGVTQTPRYLIKTRGQQVTLSCSPISGHRSVSWYQQTPGQGLQFLFEYFSETQRNKGNFPGRFSGRQFSNSRSEMNVSTLELGDSALYLCASSNGQQETQYFGPGTRLLVL.

The table lists this clonotype with many counts. The CDR3 loop reads CASSDRDRTNYGYTF. The CDR3, as DNA: TGTGCCAGCAGCGACCGGGACAGGACTAACTATGGCTACACCTTC. The chain has TRBV9 and TRBJ1-2; TRBD1 matches at 8 bases. The CDR3 is made up of 15 amino acids. V was clipped by 3 bases and J by 0 bases; unmatched bases: 4. Germline CDR1 SGDLS, CDR2 YYNGEE.

This clonotype was recorded at least ten times. The rearrangement uses TRBV7-3 and TRBJ2-3, with 12 bases fitting TRBD2. The germline gives CDR1 SGHTA, CDR2 FQGTGA. The CDR3 length is 17 residues. The trim removed 2 bases at V and 2 bases at J, leaving 5 bases unmatched. In DNA form, the CDR3 reads TGTGCCAGCAGCTTAGCGCCTAGCGGGGGGGCCACAGATACGCAGTATTTT. Translating it yields CASSLAPSGGATDTQYF.

Ten or more counts support this clonotype. The V gene is TRBV20-1, the J gene TRBJ1-6, with 7 bases that match TRBD1. The CDR3 length is 14 residues. Trimming took 5 bases from V and 4 from J; bases not matched to a gene: 5. CDR1 is DFQATT, CDR2 SNEGSKA, per germline (reference sequence). The CDR3 loop reads CSASGTAYNSPLHF. CDR3 nucleotide sequence: TGCAGTGCTTCCGGGACAGCGTATAATTCACCCCTCCACTTT.

The table lists this clonotype with many counts. J is TRBJ1-3 and V is TRBV12-3 or TRBV12-4; no reliable D call. The CDR3 has 15 amino acids. Trimming pared 7 bases from V and 0 bases from J, leaving 13 bases between. The CDR3 loop reads CASTEHRPSGNTIYF. The CDR3 coding sequence is TGTGCCAGCACGGAACACCGTCCCTCTGGAAACACCATATATTTT.

This clonotype occurred many times. CDR3 sequence reads: CASSFHRGITEAFF. The CDR3, as DNA: TGTGCCAGCAGCTTCCACAGGGGAATCACTGAAGCTTTCTTT. The J gene is TRBJ1-1, the V gene TRBV7-8; TRBD1 matches 7 bases. In germline, CDR1 is SGHVS, CDR2 FQNEAQ. The J segment lost 4 bases and the V segment lost 3 bases, leaving 5 bases of the junction unmatched. The CDR3 is made up of 14 amino acids.

This clonotype has a count of ten or more. This chain connects TRBV20-1 to TRBJ2-1; 7 bases agree with TRBD1. The CDR3 loop spans 16 amino acids. From germline, CDR1 is DFQATT and CDR2 SNEGSKA (reference sequence). Trimming at V came to 6 bases and at J to 0 bases, leaving 11 bases not matched to a gene. The CDR3 sequence: CSAEAGTASSYNEQFF. CDR3 bases: TGCAGTGCCGAAGCCGGGACAGCGAGCTCCTACAATGAGCAGTTCTTC.

This clonotype was detected many times. The chain is built from TRBV5-5 and TRBJ1-1, with no clear D. Germline CDR1 and CDR2: SGHKS and YYEKEE (reference sequence). The V end was cut by 4 bases, the J end by 2 bases, with 15 bases between. This CDR3 region has 15 residues. The CDR3 nucleotides read TGTGCCAGCAGCCCGGGTCCTCTGGGAAACACTGAAGCTTTCTTT. Translating gives CASSPGPLGNTEAFF.

This clonotype was recorded at least ten times. The chain carries TRBV20-1 and TRBJ1-3; D perhaps matches TRBD1 (5 bases). The CDR3 sequence is 13 residues long. Germline CDR1 reads DFQATT; CDR2 reads SNEGSKA (reference sequence). V gave up 6 bases and J gave up 7 bases, with 16 bases separating them. The CDR3: CSATGTVVNTIYF. The CDR3 DNA follows: TGCAGTGCAACCGGGACCGTTGTTAACACCATATATTTT.

This clonotype was counted ten times or more. The chain joins TRBV25-1 to TRBJ2-5; D may match TRBD1 or TRBD2 (5 bases each). Trimming pared 2 bases from V and 4 bases from J, leaving 14 bases between. Germline lookup yields CDR1 MGHDK and CDR2 SYGVNS. CDR3 size: 15 residues. CDR3: CASSERQRVTETQYF. CDR3 DNA sequence: TGTGCCAGCAGTGAAAGACAGAGGGTGACAGAGACCCAGTACTTC. The entire variable domain, with the rest obtained from reference TRBV25-1 and TRBJ2-5, is as follows: EADIYQTPRYLVIGTGKKITLECSQTMGHDKMYWYQQDPGMELHLIHYSYGVNSTEKGDLSSESTVSRIRTEHFPLTLESARPSHTSQYLCASSERQRVTETQYFGPGTRLLVL.

The chain combines TRBV29-1 with TRBJ2-3, with 10 nucleotides matching TRBD1. CDR3 length: 13 amino acids. Looked up from germline, CDR1 is SQVTM and CDR2 is ANQGSEA. Trimming removed 6 bases from V and 4 bases from J; junction bases left unmatched: 4. CDR3 bases: TGCAGCGTCATGACAGGGGGCGCAGATACGCAGTATTTT. Residues: CSVMTGGADTQYF.

This clonotype was picked up many times. This sequence joins TRBV6-6 and TRBJ2-7; 7 bases fit TRBD1. The CDR3 contains 13 residues. Germline CDR1 reads MNHNY; CDR2 reads SVGAGI (reference sequence). The J segment lost 4 bases and the V segment lost 6 bases, leaving 6 bases of the junction unmatched. Written as DNA, the CDR3 is TGTGCCAGCAGCGTGACAGGGAAATACGAGCAGTACTTC. Amino acid sequence: CASSVTGKYEQYF.

This clonotype was detected ten times or more. The genes are TRBV28 and TRBJ1-3, with D perhaps TRBD1 (5 bases). Between the trimmed V and J ends, which lost 6 bases and 1 base, there was a span of 10 bases. CDR1 is MDHEN and CDR2 is SYDVKM in the germline V gene. The CDR3 totals 14 residues. The CDR3 region is CASRSQGSGNTIYF. The CDR3 DNA sequence: TGTGCCAGCAGGTCGCAGGGTTCTGGAAACACCATATATTTT.

At least ten counts were recorded for this clonotype. The V gene is TRBV5-1, the J gene TRBJ2-2, with TRBD2 as a possible D gene (6 bases). The ends were cut back, 5 bases at V and 7 bases at J, with 15 bases in the middle. This CDR3 comprises 14 residues. The germline CDR1 and CDR2 sequences are SGHRS and YFSETQ. CDR3 DNA sequence: TGCGCCAGCAGACAAGAGGAGGGTAGCGGGGAGCTGTTTTTT. Its translation: CASRQEEGSGELFF.

This clonotype was seen many times. The chain uses TRBV6-6 and TRBJ2-3; the D is unclear. The CDR3 covers 12 residues. Between the trimmed V and J ends, which lost 2 bases and 8 bases, there was a span of 8 bases. The germline gives CDR1 MNHNY, CDR2 SVGAGI (reference sequence). The CDR3 region is CASSYVQITQYF. The CDR3 region has the DNA TGTGCCAGCAGTTACGTTCAAATTACGCAGTATTTT.

This clonotype was detected ten times or more. V is TRBV3-1 and J is TRBJ2-7, with D tentatively TRBD1 (6 bases). The germline V gene has CDR1 LGHDT and CDR2 YNNKEL (reference sequence). Deletions cut 0 bases from V and 3 bases from J, with 12 bases between. The CDR3 runs 15 residues. The CDR3 DNA reads TGTGCCAGCAGCCAAGATCGGGGACAAATCTACGAGCAGTACTTC. Its protein product is CASSQDRGQIYEQYF.

This clonotype was detected ten times or more. The genes are TRBV20-1 and TRBJ2-5; perhaps TRBD2 as D (6 bases). Per the germline V gene, CDR1 is DFQATT and CDR2 is SNEGSKA (reference sequence). This CDR3 has 14 amino acids. V lost 5 bases and J lost 7, with 20 bases in between. This chain's CDR3 is CSAPLLGSGVTQYF. The DNA for the CDR3 is TGCAGTGCTCCCCTGCTGGGTAGCGGAGTGACCCAGTACTTC.

This clonotype was seen many times. The CDR3 DNA reads TGTGCCAGCAGCTTAAGGCCCGGGGCCAACACAGATACGCAGTATTTT. Amino acids: CASSLRPGANTDTQYF. This chain uses TRBV7-3 with TRBJ2-3; D may match TRBD1 or TRBD2 (5 bases each). The CDR3 has 16 amino acids. Trimming cost V 1 base and J 2 bases, with 13 bases left between them. CDR1 is SGHTA and CDR2 is FQGTGA in the germline V gene. The entire variable domain, with the rest obtained from reference TRBV7-3 and TRBJ2-3, is as follows: GAGVSQTPSNKVTEKGKYVELRCDPISGHTALYWYRQSLGQGPEFLIYFQGTGAADDSGLPNDRFFAVRPEGSVSTLKIQRTERGDSAVYLCASSLRPGANTDTQYFGPGTRLTVL.

This clonotype occurred many times. V gene TRBV7-2 combines with J gene TRBJ2-3, with 8 bases that match TRBD1. This CDR3 region has 14 residues. The J segment lost 1 base and the V segment lost 6 bases, leaving 3 bases of the junction unmatched. CDR1 SGHTA and CDR2 FQGNSA come from the germline V gene. The CDR3 spells CASRGQVGTDTQYF. CDR3 coding DNA: TGTGCCAGCAGGGGACAGGTGGGCACAGATACGCAGTATTTT.

This clonotype showed up many times. The V and J genes are TRBV4-1 and TRBJ1-2; D uncertain. CDR3 length: 16 residues. V was shortened by 3 bases and J by 4 bases, with 18 bases between the two germline ends. Germline-derived CDR1 and CDR2 are MGHRA and YSYEKL. The CDR3 here is CASSHGNREGIYGYTF. CDR3 DNA: TGCGCCAGCAGCCACGGGAATCGGGAAGGGATCTATGGCTACACCTTC.